This T cell receptor beta chain appears in the sequencing data of a study of tumor-infiltrating lymphocytes in primary liver carcinoma. Study overall: Primary liver carcinoma in the patients was surgically resected.

From around 500 ng of total RNA, TCR beta-specific cDNA was reverse-transcribed using a constant-region primer. Three rounds of nested multiplex PCR with slightly modified ARM-PCR produced TCR beta libraries. It was with TRBV1-TRBV30 forward primers and a C-beta reverse primer that the first two PCR rounds were run, at around 9 cycles each. MiXCR, applied by TCRdb to the multiplex PCR reads, yields one record per CDR3 protein. The repertoire holds 250,000 to 400,000 distinct CDR3 sequences, with roughly 60% as singletons. Per the germline V gene, CDR1 is SQVTM and CDR2 is ANQGSEA. The CDR3 has 14 residues. V lost 6 bases, J lost 8 bases, and 22 bases lay in between. About this clonotype: This may be a read error: a much more frequent sequence differs by one nucleotide.

Unsorted whole blood yielded the blood RNA, and germline DNA was also extracted. Before the surgical procedure, roughly 4.3 milliliters of peripheral blood were collected. Sequenced: peripheral blood. The chain is built from TRBV29-1 and TRBJ1-2, with D possibly TRBD1 on 6 matching bases. The sequence was obtained from a man aged 40-50 years with primary liver carcinoma and hepatitis B virus infection. The CDR3 DNA follows: TGCAGCGTCCAGTTTATAGGACAGCAACGAGGCTACACCTTC. Encoded protein: CSVQFIGQQRGYTF.